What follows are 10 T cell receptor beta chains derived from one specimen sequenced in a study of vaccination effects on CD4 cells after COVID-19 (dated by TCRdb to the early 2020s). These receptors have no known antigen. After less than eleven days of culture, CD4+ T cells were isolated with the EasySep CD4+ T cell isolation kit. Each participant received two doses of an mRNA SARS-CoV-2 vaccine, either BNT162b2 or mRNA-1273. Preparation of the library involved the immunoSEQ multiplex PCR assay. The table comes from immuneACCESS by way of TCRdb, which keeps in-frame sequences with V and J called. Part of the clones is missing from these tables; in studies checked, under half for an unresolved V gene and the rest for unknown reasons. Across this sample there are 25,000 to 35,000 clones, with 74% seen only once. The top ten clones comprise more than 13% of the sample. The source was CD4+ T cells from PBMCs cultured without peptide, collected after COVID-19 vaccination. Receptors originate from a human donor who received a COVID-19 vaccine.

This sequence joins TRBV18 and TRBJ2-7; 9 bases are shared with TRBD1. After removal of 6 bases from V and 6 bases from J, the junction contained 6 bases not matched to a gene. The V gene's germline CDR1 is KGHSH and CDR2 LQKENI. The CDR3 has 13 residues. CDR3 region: CASSPGTGREQYF. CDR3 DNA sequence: TGTGCCAGCTCCCCCGGGACAGGGCGCGAGCAGTACTTC. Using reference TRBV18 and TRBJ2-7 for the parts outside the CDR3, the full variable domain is NAGVMQNPRHLVRRRGQEARLRCSPMKGHSHVYWYRQLPEEGLKFMVYLQKENIIDESGMPKERFSAEFPKEGPSILRIQQVVRGDSAAYFCASSPGTGREQYFGPGTRLTVT.

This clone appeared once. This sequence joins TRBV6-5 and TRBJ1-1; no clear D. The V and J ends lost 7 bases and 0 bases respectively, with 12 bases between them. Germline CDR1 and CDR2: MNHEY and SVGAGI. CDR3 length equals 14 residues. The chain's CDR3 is CASIGLQMNTEAFF. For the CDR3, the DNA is TGTGCCAGCATTGGGCTGCAGATGAACACTGAAGCTTTCTTT.

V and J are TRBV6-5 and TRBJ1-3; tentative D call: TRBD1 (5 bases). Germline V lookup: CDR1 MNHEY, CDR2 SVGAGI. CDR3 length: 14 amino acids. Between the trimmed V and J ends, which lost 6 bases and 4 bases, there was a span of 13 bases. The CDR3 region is CASSPGWGGNTIYF. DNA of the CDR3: TGTGCCAGCAGCCCGGGGTGGGGCGGAAACACCATATATTTT.

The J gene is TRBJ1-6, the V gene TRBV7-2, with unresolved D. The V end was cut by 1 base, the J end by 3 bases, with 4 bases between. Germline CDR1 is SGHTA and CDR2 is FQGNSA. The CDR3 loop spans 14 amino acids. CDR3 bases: TGTGCCAGCAGCTTAGTGAACTATAATTCACCCCTCCACTTT. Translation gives CASSLVNYNSPLHF.

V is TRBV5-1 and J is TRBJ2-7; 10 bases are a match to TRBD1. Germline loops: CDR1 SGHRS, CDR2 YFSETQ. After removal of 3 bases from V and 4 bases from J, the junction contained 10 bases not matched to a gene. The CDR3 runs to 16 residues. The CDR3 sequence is CASSSSGTGVMYEQYF. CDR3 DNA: TGCGCCAGCAGCTCCTCAGGGACAGGGGTTATGTACGAGCAGTACTTC.

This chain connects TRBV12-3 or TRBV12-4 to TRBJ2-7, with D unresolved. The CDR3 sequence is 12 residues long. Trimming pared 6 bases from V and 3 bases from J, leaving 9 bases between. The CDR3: CASSLRNYEQYF. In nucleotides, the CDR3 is TGTGCCAGCAGCCTCCGGAACTACGAGCAGTACTTC.

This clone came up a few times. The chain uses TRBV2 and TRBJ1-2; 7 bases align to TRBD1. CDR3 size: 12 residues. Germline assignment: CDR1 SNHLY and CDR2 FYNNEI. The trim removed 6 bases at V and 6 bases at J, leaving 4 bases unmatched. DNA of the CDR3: TGTGCCAGCAGCCCGACAGGGAATGGCTACACCTTC. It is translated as CASSPTGNGYTF.

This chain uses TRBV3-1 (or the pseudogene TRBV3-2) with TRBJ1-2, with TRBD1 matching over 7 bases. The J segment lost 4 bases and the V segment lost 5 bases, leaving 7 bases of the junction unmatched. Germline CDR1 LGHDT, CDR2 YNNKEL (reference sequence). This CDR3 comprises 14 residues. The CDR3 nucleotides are TGTGCCAGCAGCAGAGGACAGGCTCCCTATGGCTACACCTTC. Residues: CASSRGQAPYGYTF.

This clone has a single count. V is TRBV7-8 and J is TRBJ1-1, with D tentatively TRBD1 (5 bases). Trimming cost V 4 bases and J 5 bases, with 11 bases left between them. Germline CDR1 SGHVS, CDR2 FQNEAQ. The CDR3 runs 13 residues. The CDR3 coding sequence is TGTGCCAGCAGCTCATTCAGGGAAACTGAAGCTTTCTTT. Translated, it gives CASSSFRETEAFF.

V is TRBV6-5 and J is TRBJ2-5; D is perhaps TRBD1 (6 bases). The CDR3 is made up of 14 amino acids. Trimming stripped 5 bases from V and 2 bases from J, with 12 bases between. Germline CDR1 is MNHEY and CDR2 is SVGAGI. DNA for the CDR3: TGTGCCAGCAGTACGTGGGGGCCGCAAGAGACCCAGTACTTC. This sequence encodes CASSTWGPQETQYF.